This T cell receptor (beta chain) was captured by sequencing in a study of Graves' ophthalmopathy and Graves' hyperthyroidism. For repertoire sequencing, the TCR beta CDR3 regions were amplified from RNA transcripts. First-round RT-PCR with HTBI primers preceded a second-round multiplex PCR. MiXCR, run by TCRdb on the multiplex PCR reads, gives a single entry per CDR3 protein. The sample includes 200,000 to 250,000 distinct CDR3 sequences, under 25% of them seen just once. This clonotype showed up many times. The length of the CDR3 is 10 residues. Germline CDR1 is MNHNS and CDR2 is SASEGT. Trimming removed 8 bases at V and 9 bases at J, with 11 bases between.

What was sequenced was peripheral blood. The chain joins TRBV6-1 to TRBJ2-7; perhaps TRBD2 as D (5 bases). The receptor's source is a woman between 50 and 59 years old with Graves' ophthalmopathy. CDR3 coding DNA: TGTGCCAGCGGTCCAAGCGGGCAGTACTTC. Its translation is CASGPSGQYF.